This is a list of T cell receptor beta chains from one sample in a study of shared T cell receptors in the human thymus. The data were produced by immunoSEQ multiplex PCR, yet TCRdb's version contains in-frame clones alone and is incomplete. The sample has hundreds of thousands of clones, around 87% seen once. This sample also appeared in a second study, on human thymus T cells.

Specimen: thymocytes. These receptors were obtained from a boy under three years old with a congenital heart defect. The CDR3 runs from the conserved cysteine through the conserved F or W. The D gene is left open where the match is weak. Some rows have no size entry. The others give once, few or many, or a class for an expanded clone.

TRBJ2-7 NA TRBV5-6 TRBD1 TGTGCCAGCAGCTTGGCGGGAAGACAGGGAAATTATTACGAGCAGTACTTC CASSLAGRQGNYYEQYF
TRBJ1-3 NA TRBV10-3 TRBD1 TGTGCCATCAGTGAGACAAAAAAAGGACAGGGGTTTGGAAACACCATATATTTT CAISETKKGQGFGNTIYF
TRBJ1-6 NA TRBV4-1 TRBD1 TGCGCCAGCAGCCAAGGGACAGGGGACTCCTCCTATAATTCCCCCCTCCACTTT CASSQGTGDSSYNSPLHF
TRBJ1-2 NA TRBV2 TRBD1 TGTGCCAGCAGTCCGGACAGGGGTTGGGCTAACTATGGCTACACCTTC CASSPDRGWANYGYTF
TRBJ1-3 NA TRBV27 NA TGTGCCAGCAGTCTTTCCCGGACAGAATCGGGAAACACCATATATTTT CASSLSRTESGNTIYF
TRBJ2-7 NA TRBV7-2 TRBD2 TGTGCCAGCAGCTTAAAGGCGGGAGTCTCCTACGAGCAGTACTTC CASSLKAGVSYEQYF
TRBJ1-3 NA TRBV14 NA TGTGCCAGCAGCCAAGAGAGGGACAATGGAAACACCATATATTTT CASSQERDNGNTIYF
TRBJ1-5 NA TRBV4-2 TRBD1 TGTGCCAGCAGCCGAAACCCGGGACAGGGCGACCAGCCCCAGCATTTT CASSRNPGQGDQPQHF
TRBJ2-1 few TRBV5-6 NA TGTGCCAGCAGCCCCTCTGCGGGGGCGTACAATGAGCAGTTCTTC CASSPSAGAYNEQFF
TRBJ2-4 NA TRBV28 TRBD2 TGTGCCAGCAGTTTATTCCCTCGGGCGGGGGGTCTTTTAGCCAAAAACATTCAGTACTTC CASSLFPRAGGLLAKNIQYF
TRBJ1-2 NA TRBV6-1 NA TGTGCCAGCAGTGAAGGACAGGTATGGGGCTACACCTTC CASSEGQVWGYTF
TRBJ1-5 NA TRBV5-5 NA TGTGCCAGCAGTCGCGAGCGTCGTGGCTTAGGTCAGCCCCAGCATTTT CASSRERRGLGQPQHF
TRBJ1-2 NA TRBV19 TRBD1 TGTGCCAGTAGTGCCCGGACAGGGTATTTTGGCTACACCTTC CASSARTGYFGYTF
TRBJ1-4 NA TRBV19 NA TGTGCCAGTAGTATATCCGGACCGATGAAGGACTATGAAAAACTGTTTTTT CASSISGPMKDYEKLFF
TRBJ1-5 NA TRBV27 TRBD1 TGTGCCAGCAGCCCTCCCAATACAGGGGGCCACATCCAGCCCCAGCATTTT CASSPPNTGGHIQPQHF
TRBJ1-2 few TRBV4-3 TRBD1 TGCGCCAGCAGCCAAGCAACAGGGGATGCGTATGGCTACACCTTC CASSQATGDAYGYTF
TRBJ1-5 NA TRBV28 TRBD1 TGTGCCAGCAGTTTATTCGCTAATGCCACAGGGGCCCCCCGTCATTTT CASSLFANATGAPRHF
TRBJ2-2 NA TRBV6-1 NA TGTGCCAGCAGGTCGAGCGGTAACACCGGGGAGCTGTTTTTT CASRSSGNTGELFF
TRBJ1-1 NA TRBV14 TRBD1 TGTGCCAGCAGCCAAGGGACAGGGGTTTATACGGGAATGAACACTGAAGCTTTCTTT CASSQGTGVYTGMNTEAFF
TRBJ1-1 NA TRBV5-1 NA TGCGCCAGCAGCTTGGGGGGCAGGGTTGAGGCTTTCTTT CASSLGGRVEAFF
TRBJ2-1 NA TRBV4-3 TRBD2 TGCGCCAGCAGCCAAGTCGGACTAGCGGCCTACAATGAGCAGTTCTTC CASSQVGLAAYNEQFF
TRBJ1-1 NA TRBV5-6 NA TGTGCCAGCAGCTTGGGACCCAGGGGTCGTGGAGCTTTCTTT CASSLGPRGRGAFF
TRBJ2-7 once TRBV28 NA TGTGCCAGCGCAGGGAAAACTTACGAGCAGTACTTC CASAGKTYEQYF
TRBJ2-1 NA TRBV13 NA TGTGCCAGCAGCTTAAGGCCAGGGGACAATGAGCAGTTCTTC CASSLRPGDNEQFF
TRBJ1-5 NA TRBV30 NA TGTGCCTGGAGTTATAAAGGGAGGTTCGGCAATCAGCCCCAGCATTTT CAWSYKGRFGNQPQHF
TRBJ2-7 NA TRBV7-9 NA TGTGCCAGCAGCTTAGTGGGCAGCTCCTACGAGCAGTACTTC CASSLVGSSYEQYF
TRBJ1-3 NA TRBV27 NA TGTGCCACCAGATCGGCAGGGGTCGGAAACACCATATATTTT CATRSAGVGNTIYF
TRBJ2-3 NA TRBV28 NA TGTGCCAGCAAGAATTCGGGACTCAACACAGATACGCAGTATTTT CASKNSGLNTDTQYF
TRBJ2-3 once TRBV5-1 TRBD2 TGCGCCAGCAGCGCCAGACTAGCGGAGCCCTGGGGTGCAGATACGCAGTATTTT CASSARLAEPWGADTQYF
TRBJ1-6 NA TRBV14 TRBD1 TGTGCCAGCAGCCAAGAGGTCCCGGGACAGGGGAGCTCCTATAATTCACCCCTCCACTTT CASSQEVPGQGSSYNSPLHF
TRBJ1-1 NA TRBV6-1 TRBD1 TGTGCCAGCAGTGAAGGACGACAGGGCGGACACTGGGCTTTCTTT CASSEGRQGGHWAFF
TRBJ2-2 NA TRBV19 TRBD2 TGTGCCAGTACGACGGGGGGGGCGAACACCGGGGAGCTGTTTTTT CASTTGGANTGELFF
TRBJ2-7 NA TRBV11-2 TRBD2 TGTGCCAGCAGCCCTAGCATGACTAGCGCTACCTACGAGCAGTACTTC CASSPSMTSATYEQYF
TRBJ2-1 NA TRBV28 TRBD2 TGTGCCAGCAGTTTCGGGCGGGAGGGCCTCAATGAGCAGTTCTTC CASSFGREGLNEQFF
TRBJ2-3 NA TRBV5-1 NA TGCGCCAGCAGCCCCCACGCGGGGGCCCGAAATACAGATACGCAGTATTTT CASSPHAGARNTDTQYF
TRBJ1-6 NA TRBV30 NA TGTGCCTGGAGTGTACTTGGGGGCGCTTATAATTCACCCCTCCACTTT CAWSVLGGAYNSPLHF
TRBJ1-2 NA TRBV5-1 NA TGCGCCAGCAGCTTGGTTCAGGGGCGCGCCTATGGCTACACCTTC CASSLVQGRAYGYTF
TRBJ2-1 NA TRBV28 TRBD2 TGTGCCAGCAGTTTTAGGGCGGCTAGCGGGTTTAGCTCCTACAATGAGCAGTTCTTC CASSFRAASGFSSYNEQFF